This entry describes one TCR beta chain. Its target is not known. Unique molecular identifiers were incorporated when the TCRbeta library was constructed. TCRdb reanalysed the PCR reads using MiXCR and keeps one entry per CDR3 protein. The sample has around 960,000 distinct CDR3 sequences; less than 30% are singletons. The data were obtained in a study of T-cell reconstitution after alpha-beta-depleted transplantation in children. Notes on the study in general: Expanded graft clones, several hundred of them, were reportedly the source of alpha-beta T cells about two months after transplant.

Germline CDR1 and CDR2: MNHEY and SMNVEV (reference sequence). The CDR3 is 17 residues long. V was pared by 6 bases and J by 0 bases, with 6 bases of the junction left unmatched. The sample was PBMCs, mostly from graft donor cells, taken 360 days after TCRalphabeta/CD19-depleted stem cell transplant. The TCR comes from a boy in the first two years of life who had a stem cell transplant for SCID, so the T cells may come from the graft donor. This chain connects TRBV27 to TRBJ2-6; 9 positions match TRBD1. The CDR3 nucleotides read TGTGCCAGCAGCGGGACAGGGATCTTCTCTGGGGCCAACGTCCTGACTTTC. It yields the protein CASSGTGIFSGANVLTF.